A single sample gave rise to the 14 T cell receptor beta chains below, sequenced in a study of memory CD8 T cells in hepatitis C reinfection. Time point meaning: late/post reinfection, 12 to 24 weeks after detection. No in vitro expansion preceded TCR sequencing of the sorted cells. Using immunoSEQ multiplex PCR, the repertoire was profiled, and TCRdb retains in-frame clones only, with some absent. The sample lists about 43,000 clones; approximately 89% were seen once. The sequenced sample consisted of naive CD8+ T cells sorted from blood. The receptors were sampled from a man aged 18 to 29 with hepatitis C virus infection.

This clone was seen only a few times. The chain uses TRBV6-5 and TRBJ2-7, with D possibly matching TRBD2 (5 bases). The CDR3 runs 13 residues. V was cut by 0 bases and J by 5 bases, with 8 bases left in between. Per germline, CDR1 MNHEY and CDR2 SVGAGI. The CDR3 DNA reads TGTGCCAGCAGTTACTCTTGGCGGGACGAGCAGTACTTC. Its translation: CASSYSWRDEQYF.

This chain links TRBV7-9 with TRBJ2-7; D is undetermined. The V end lost 1 base, the J end lost 2 bases, and 12 bases lay between the germline ends. CDR1 and CDR2 from the germline V gene are SEHNR and FQNEAQ (reference sequence). The CDR3 totals 15 residues. This CDR3 is CASSLGGPGAYEQYV. The CDR3 coding sequence is TGTGCCAGCAGCTTAGGAGGCCCTGGAGCCTACGAGCAGTACGTC.

This chain uses TRBV10-2 with TRBJ2-7, with TRBD1 as a possible D gene (5 bases). V dropped 2 bases and J dropped 6 bases, with 8 bases sitting between them. Germline V lookup: CDR1 WSHSY, CDR2 SAAADI. The CDR3 covers 12 residues. CDR3 in amino acids: CASSERQFEQYF. The CDR3 bases are TGCGCCAGCAGTGAGAGACAGTTCGAGCAGTACTTC.

The chain is built from TRBV5-6 and TRBJ1-1; D call uncertain. CDR1 is SGHDT and CDR2 is YYEEEE in the germline V gene. The ends were cut back, 3 bases at V and 7 bases at J, with 7 bases in the middle. This CDR3 has 11 residues. In nucleotides, the CDR3 is TGTGCCAGCAGCTCCGACAATGAAGCTTTCTTT. It encodes CASSSDNEAFF. The variable domain in full, completed from reference TRBV5-6 and TRBJ1-1, reads DAGVTQSPTHLIKTRGQQVTLRCSPKSGHDTVSWYQQALGQGPQFIFQYYEEEERQRGNFPDRFSGHQFPNYSSELNVNALLLGDSALYLCASSSDNEAFFGQGTRLTVV.

The gene calls are TRBV11-2 and TRBJ2-7; D might be TRBD2 (5 bases). CDR1 and CDR2 (germline): SGHAT, FQNNGV. Deletions cut 5 bases from V and 5 bases from J, with 13 bases between. The CDR3 extends over 13 amino acids. The CDR3 loop is CASSPLDGDEQYF. The CDR3 nucleotides are TGTGCCAGCAGCCCCTTGGACGGGGACGAGCAGTACTTC.

The chain uses TRBV28 and TRBJ1-5; D uncertain. CDR3 size: 14 residues. Trimming cost V 2 bases and J 5 bases, with 10 bases left between them. Germline V gene lookup returns CDR1 MDHEN and CDR2 SYDVKM. Here the CDR3 reads CASSLAGEHQPQHF. As DNA, the CDR3 is TGTGCCAGCAGTTTAGCCGGGGAGCATCAGCCCCAGCATTTT.

The chain recombines TRBV7-9 with TRBJ2-5; 12 bases align to TRBD2. This CDR3 spans 18 amino acids. The germline V gene encodes CDR1 SEHNR and CDR2 FQNEAQ (reference sequence). With V trimmed by 6 bases and J by 0 bases, 11 bases remained unmatched. CDR3 loop: CASRRSASGGAYQETQYF. The CDR3 region has the DNA TGTGCCAGCAGGAGGTCAGCTAGCGGGGGGGCGTACCAAGAGACCCAGTACTTC.

With regard to this clone: The identical CDR3 is also encoded by other nucleotide sequences in the sample. The chain employs TRBV27 and TRBJ2-2; 7 bases align to TRBD1. This CDR3 spans 13 amino acids. The V and J ends lost 2 bases and 6 bases, in that order; junction bases with no gene match: 0. Germline CDR1 reads MNHEY; CDR2 reads SMNVEV (reference sequence). As DNA, the CDR3 is TGTGCCAGCAGTTTAAGGGGGCCCGGGGAGCTGTTTTTT. Its protein product is CASSLRGPGELFF.

This clone was observed a single time. The chain carries TRBV12-5 and TRBJ2-1, with TRBD2 matching 7 bases. The CDR3 loop spans 13 amino acids. Germline lookup yields CDR1 LGHNT and CDR2 FRNRAP. After removal of 8 bases from V and 3 bases from J, the junction contained 4 bases not matched to a gene. The CDR3 loop is CASSAGDYNEQFF. CDR3 bases: TGTGCTAGTTCGGCGGGAGACTACAATGAGCAGTTCTTC.

CDR3 amino acids: CASSYGPPPTDTQYF. DNA for the CDR3: TGTGCCAGCAGTTACGGCCCCCCTCCCACAGATACGCAGTATTTT. The chain joins TRBV6-6 to TRBJ2-3; D uncertain. The CDR3 sequence is 15 residues long. The germline CDR1 and CDR2 sequences are MNHNY and SVGAGI (reference sequence). Trimming took 2 bases from V and 2 from J, leaving 11 bases between them.

The rearrangement links TRBV27 to TRBJ1-5; weak D call: TRBD1 (6 bases). V lost 2 bases and J lost 2, with 10 bases in between. The CDR3 runs 15 residues. The germline gives CDR1 MNHEY, CDR2 SMNVEV (reference sequence). The CDR3 is CASSLGGLGNQPQHF. CDR3 nucleotides: TGTGCCAGCAGTTTAGGGGGCCTTGGCAATCAGCCCCAGCATTTT.

J is TRBJ2-3 and V is TRBV13, with 8 positions matching TRBD2. The CDR3 sequence is 16 residues long. The trim removed 0 bases at V and 0 bases at J, leaving 2 bases unmatched. The germline CDR1 and CDR2 sequences are PRHDT and FYEKMQ (reference sequence). CDR3 DNA sequence: TGTGCCAGCAGCTTAGGACTAGCGGCTAGCACAGATACGCAGTATTTT. Amino acids: CASSLGLAASTDTQYF.

The V and J genes are TRBV18 and TRBJ2-3; 9 bases align to TRBD2. Trimming at V came to 0 bases and at J to 2 bases, leaving 6 bases not matched to a gene. Per the germline V gene, CDR1 is KGHSH and CDR2 is LQKENI. The CDR3 sequence is 17 residues long. The CDR3 coding sequence is TGTGCCAGCTCACCACCGGAGCTAGCGGGATCCACAGATACGCAGTATTTT. Encoded protein: CASSPPELAGSTDTQYF. Supplemented by reference TRBV18 and TRBJ2-3, the full variable domain reads NAGVMQNPRHLVRRRGQEARLRCSPMKGHSHVYWYRQLPEEGLKFMVYLQKENIIDESGMPKERFSAEFPKEGPSILRIQQVVRGDSAAYFCASSPPELAGSTDTQYFGPGTRLTVL.

The rearrangement joins TRBV23-1 to TRBJ1-1; the D gene is possibly TRBD1 (5 bases). TRBV23-1 is an ORF for which the function is uncertain. Trimming took 2 bases from V and 1 from J, leaving 11 bases between them. This CDR3 is 15 amino acids long. The CDR3 DNA is TGCGCCAGCAGTCAACCGGACACAAGGAACACTGAAGCTTTCTTT. It specifies CASSQPDTRNTEAFF.